The present TCR beta chain was sequenced within a study of radiotherapy plus CTLA-4 blockade in lung cancer. Study-level background: Patients showed objective responses in 15% to 20% of cases, and disease control was achieved by less than 35%.

Study-level points and caveats: An expansion of tumor-derived TCR clones occurred in blood after radiotherapy plus ipilimumab.

About this clone itself: The antigen remains undetermined.

Patients in the study, people with chemo-refractory metastatic non-small-cell lung cancer, received focal radiation plus ipilimumab CTLA-4 blockade. The protocol was immunoSEQ multiplex PCR, while the TCRdb copy is restricted to in-frame clones and leaves out a portion. Of 70,000 to 95,000 clones listed, about 83% are singletons. CDR1 is MGHRA, CDR2 YSYEKL, per germline. The CDR3 runs to 19 residues. V was pared by 2 bases and J by 0 bases, with 7 bases of the junction left unmatched. The chain employs TRBV4-1 and TRBJ2-2, with TRBD2 matching over 12 bases. Sequencing was performed on peripheral blood, taken from a patient treated with radiotherapy plus ipilimumab. This sequence originates from a human donor with non-small cell lung cancer that progressed on radiotherapy plus ipilimumab. The CDR3 DNA sequence: TGCGCCAGCAGCCAACAGCGACTAGCGGGGGACCCGAACACCGGGGAGCTGTTTTTT. It translates to CASSQQRLAGDPNTGELFF.